The present TCR beta chain was sequenced within a study of tumor-infiltrating lymphocytes in primary liver carcinoma. At the level of the study: Sample counts of productive TCRbeta reads spanned roughly 3.5 to 7.5 million; these counts were similar across tissue types.

Study-wide results and caveats: Paired tumor-adjacent and tumor-blood samples overlapped less than tumor region pairs did.

Comment on this clonotype: The target antigen is unknown. A much bigger clone sits one base away, suggesting this may be a read error.

Germline DNA was also extracted, with blood RNA taken from unsorted whole blood. A constant-region primer served to make TCR beta cDNA from around 540 ng total RNA. Employing slightly modified ARM-PCR, three nested multiplex PCR rounds were run, and these gave rise to the TCR beta libraries. Amplification in the first two PCR rounds was performed using TRBV1-TRBV30 forward primers and a C-beta reverse primer for 10 cycles each. TCRdb re-derived calls from the multiplex PCR reads in MiXCR, one entry per CDR3 protein. This table has about 210,000 distinct CDR3 sequences, less than 65% appearing once. From germline, CDR1 is GTSNPN and CDR2 SVGIG (reference sequence). This CDR3 region has 14 residues.

The rearrangement joins TRBV30 to TRBJ2-1; D tentatively reads TRBD1 or TRBD2 (5 bases each). This sequence originates from a woman aged 55-75 years with primary liver carcinoma and hepatitis B virus infection. Sequenced sample: peripheral blood. CDR3 amino acids: CAWRPGRLNNKQFF. In nucleotides, the CDR3 is TGTGCCTGGAGACCGGGACGGCTAAACAATAAGCAGTTCTTC.